The 28 T cell receptor beta chains listed next were all sequenced from one sample in a study of OX40 agonist ivuxolimab in advanced cancers. Library preparation was by the immunoSEQ multiplex PCR assay. The clones in this table, taken by TCRdb from immuneACCESS, are in-frame only. Not every clone is retained; where verified, under half of the shortfall comes from an unresolved V gene, and the cause of the rest is unknown. Present in this sample are 65,000 to 85,000 clones, more than 70% of which were seen just once. The top ten constitute 2% to 3% of the sample. The sequenced sample was CD4+ or CD8+ T cells sorted from blood, obtained in a trial of the OX40 agonist ivuxolimab. The receptor source for this set is an adult with an advanced solid tumor such as melanoma, head and neck, liver or kidney cancer.

V and J are TRBV19 and TRBJ2-5, with 11 bases aligning to TRBD1. The J segment lost 4 bases and the V segment lost 3 bases, leaving 4 bases of the junction unmatched. The germline V gene has CDR1 LNHDA and CDR2 SQIVND (reference sequence). The CDR3 has 15 residues. The CDR3 protein is CASSILGQGVETQYF. For the CDR3, the DNA is TGTGCCAGTAGTATCCTGGGACAGGGGGTAGAGACCCAGTACTTC.

This rearrangement joins TRBV5-6 to TRBJ1-2, with unresolved D. V lost 1 base and J 8 bases, leaving 12 bases between the germline ends. Germline V lookup: CDR1 SGHDT, CDR2 YYEEEE. The CDR3 consists of 13 residues. The CDR3 nucleotides read TGTGCCAGCAGCTTGCGAAGGGTCGAGGGCTACACCTTC. Translation: CASSLRRVEGYTF.

Turning to this clone: This may arise from a read error, as a much more abundant clone is one base away. This rearrangement joins TRBV7-2 to TRBJ1-1; D possibly corresponds to TRBD1 (6 bases). Germline CDR1 is SGHTA and CDR2 is FQGNSA. The CDR3 is 13 residues long. Deletions cut 5 bases from V and 2 bases from J, with 9 bases between. The CDR3 region is CASSADSNTEAFF. The CDR3 region has the DNA TGTGCCAGCAGCGCGGACAGTAACACTGAAGCTTTCTTT. Full variable domain (rest looked up from reference TRBV7-2 and TRBJ1-1): GAGVSQSPSNKVTEKGKDVELRCDPISGHTALYWYRQSLGQGLEFLIYFQGNSAPDKSGLPSDRFSAERTGGSVSTLTIQRTQQEDSAVYLCASSADSNTEAFFGQGTRLTVV.

The chain links TRBV9 to TRBJ1-1, with TRBD1 identical over 7 bases. This CDR3 is 14 amino acids long. CDR1 SGDLS and CDR2 YYNGEE come from the germline V gene. J was trimmed by 3 bases and V by 4 bases; bases with no gene match: 6. The CDR3 spells CASSPTTGYTEAFF. CDR3 nucleotides: TGTGCCAGCAGCCCTACGACAGGGTACACTGAAGCTTTCTTT.

The chain recombines TRBV28 with TRBJ1-4; D is undetermined. The V end was cut by 6 bases, the J end by 7 bases, with 9 bases between. Germline V gene lookup returns CDR1 MDHEN and CDR2 SYDVKM. The CDR3 has 12 residues. CDR3 loop: CASRRPFEKLFF. Here the CDR3 DNA reads TGTGCCAGCAGACGTCCTTTTGAAAAACTGTTTTTT.

The J gene is TRBJ2-1, the V gene TRBV25-1; 12 bases are shared with TRBD1. The CDR3 runs to 16 residues. With 2 bases clipped from V and 6 bases from J, the junction kept 5 bases outside the gene matches. The V gene's germline CDR1 is MGHDK and CDR2 SYGVNS. The CDR3 nucleotides are TGTGCCAGCAGTGAACAGGGACAGGGGGCAAGCAATGAGCAGTTCTTC. Translating it yields CASSEQGQGASNEQFF. The full variable domain, with the rest looked up from reference TRBV25-1 and TRBJ2-1, is EADIYQTPRYLVIGTGKKITLECSQTMGHDKMYWYQQDPGMELHLIHYSYGVNSTEKGDLSSESTVSRIRTEHFPLTLESARPSHTSQYLCASSEQGQGASNEQFFGPGTRLTVL.

J is TRBJ1-1 and V is TRBV7-2, with D perhaps TRBD1 (5 bases). Germline V gives CDR1 SGHTA, CDR2 FQGNSA. Trimming left V 3 bases short and J 4 bases short, with 9 bases between. This CDR3 comprises 13 residues. As DNA, the CDR3 is TGTGCCAGCAGCTTCCCGGGGGGCACTGAAGCTTTCTTT. It encodes CASSFPGGTEAFF.

J is TRBJ2-1 and V is TRBV9, with D possibly TRBD1 on 6 matching bases. Between the trimmed V and J ends, which lost 4 bases and 2 bases, there was a span of 10 bases. CDR3 length equals 14 residues. The V gene's germline CDR1 is SGDLS and CDR2 YYNGEE. CDR3 coding DNA: TGTGCCAGCAGCCCCCGACAGGCCTACAATGAGCAGTTCTTC. Translation gives CASSPRQAYNEQFF.

The V call is TRBV2, the J call TRBJ2-3; 10 bases fit TRBD2. Germline trimming cut 7 bases from V and 2 bases from J; bases unmatched to any gene: 9. This CDR3 region has 16 residues. CDR1 SNHLY and CDR2 FYNNEI come from the germline V gene. DNA for the CDR3: TGTGCCAGCATGGGTGAGCGGGGGGGCCCCACAGATACGCAGTATTTT. It specifies CASMGERGGPTDTQYF. The full variable domain, its missing parts supplied by reference TRBV2 and TRBJ2-3, is EPEVTQTPSHQVTQMGQEVILRCVPISNHLYFYWYRQILGQKVEFLVSFYNNEISEKSEIFDDQFSVERPDGSNFTLKIRSTKLEDSAMYFCASMGERGGPTDTQYFGPGTRLTVL.

The chain couples TRBV11-1 to TRBJ2-5; 8 positions agree with TRBD1. CDR1 is SGHAT and CDR2 is FQDESV in the germline V gene (reference sequence). The CDR3 covers 12 residues. The V and J ends lost 4 bases and 5 bases, in that order; junction bases with no gene match: 0. DNA of the CDR3: TGTGCCAGCAGCTGGGACAGGGAGACCCAGTACTTC. Protein sequence: CASSWDRETQYF.

This chain joins TRBV28 and TRBJ2-7, with a tentative D call TRBD2 (5 bases). Trimming left V 2 bases short and J 3 bases short, with 17 bases between. The CDR3 sequence is 16 residues long. Germline V gene data show CDR1 as MDHEN and CDR2 as SYDVKM. The CDR3 loop reads CASSLSRGFTFYEQYF. In DNA form, the CDR3 reads TGTGCCAGCAGTTTAAGTCGGGGTTTTACATTCTACGAGCAGTACTTC.

The V and J genes are TRBV5-1 and TRBJ2-2; D gene uncertain. The germline V gene has CDR1 SGHRS and CDR2 YFSETQ. The ends were cut back, 1 base at V and 4 bases at J, with 8 bases in the middle. The CDR3 runs 14 residues. CDR3 sequence reads: CASSLQLGTGELFF. CDR3 nucleotides: TGCGCCAGCAGCTTGCAATTGGGCACCGGGGAGCTGTTTTTT.

This clone appeared a single time. The genes are TRBV5-4 and TRBJ2-5, with D possibly being TRBD1 or TRBD2 (5 bases each). Trimming took 4 bases from V and 4 from J, leaving 17 bases between them. There are 15 residues in the CDR3. Germline CDR1 reads SGHNT; CDR2 reads YYREEE (reference sequence). CDR3 nucleotide sequence: TGTGCCAGCAGCCTCAGCCGGGACGGAGGAGAGACCCAGTACTTC. Protein product: CASSLSRDGGETQYF.

V is TRBV28 and J is TRBJ1-6; no definite D call. The V and J ends lost 6 bases and 5 bases respectively, with 14 bases between them. Looked up from germline, CDR1 is MDHEN and CDR2 is SYDVKM. There are 15 residues in the CDR3. The CDR3 reads CASRRETVNNSPLHF. Written as DNA, the CDR3 is TGTGCCAGCAGACGCGAGACGGTCAATAATTCACCCCTCCACTTT.

The CDR3 coding sequence is TGTGCCAGCAGCTCTCAGACAGGGCCCTATGGCTACACCTTC. Amino acid sequence: CASSSQTGPYGYTF. The V call is TRBV11-2, the J call TRBJ1-2; TRBD1 aligns across 7 bases. CDR3 length: 14 amino acids. Germline assignment: CDR1 SGHAT and CDR2 FQNNGV. Trimming removed 4 bases from V and 4 bases from J; junction bases left unmatched: 6. The full variable domain, with the rest looked up from reference TRBV11-2 and TRBJ1-2, is EAGVAQSPRYKIIEKRQSVAFWCNPISGHATLYWYQQILGQGPKLLIQFQNNGVVDDSQLPKDRFSAERLKGVDSTLKIQPAKLEDSAVYLCASSSQTGPYGYTFGSGTRLTVV.

V usage is TRBV5-1 and J usage is TRBJ2-7, with D perhaps matching TRBD1 (5 bases). V lost 0 bases to trimming and J lost 1 base, with 5 bases between them. The CDR3 has 13 residues. Germline CDR1 is SGHRS and CDR2 is YFSETQ. DNA of the CDR3: TGCGCCAGCAGCTTGGACAGGTCCTACGAGCAGTACTTC. It encodes CASSLDRSYEQYF.

The chain recombines TRBV6-4 with TRBJ2-3, with 8 bases fitting TRBD2. V lost 0 bases and J lost 3; bases outside the gene matches: 14. Germline CDR1 reads MRHNA; CDR2 reads SNTAGT. The CDR3 length is 19 residues. CDR3 bases: TGTGCCAGCAGTGACTCTCACGGGGGGGAGGATGGACGGACAGATACGCAGTATTTT. The encoded protein is CASSDSHGGEDGRTDTQYF.

A few counts support this clone. V gene TRBV4-1 combines with J gene TRBJ1-4; unclear D gene. CDR3 length equals 13 residues. Per the germline V gene, CDR1 is MGHRA and CDR2 is YSYEKL. V was cut by 6 bases and J by 8 bases, with 13 bases left in between. The CDR3 sequence is CASSLGRSEKLFF. The CDR3 DNA reads TGCGCCAGCAGTCTCGGCCGGTCGGAAAAACTGTTTTTT.

The genes are TRBV11-2 and TRBJ1-2; possibly TRBD1 for D (5 bases). This CDR3 spans 13 amino acids. Germline assignment: CDR1 SGHAT and CDR2 FQNNGV. Trimming took off 4 bases at V and 2 bases at J, with 8 bases between the two ends. This chain's CDR3 is CASSSRDNYGYTF. CDR3 nucleotides: TGTGCCAGCAGCTCCCGGGACAACTATGGCTACACCTTC. Looking up the rest from reference TRBV11-2 and TRBJ1-2 gives the full variable domain: EAGVAQSPRYKIIEKRQSVAFWCNPISGHATLYWYQQILGQGPKLLIQFQNNGVVDDSQLPKDRFSAERLKGVDSTLKIQPAKLEDSAVYLCASSSRDNYGYTFGSGTRLTVV.

The chain employs TRBV9 and TRBJ2-3; D gene uncertain. The length of the CDR3 is 15 residues. The germline V and J ends were trimmed by 1 base and 2 bases, with 11 bases remaining between them. Germline V gene sequence: CDR1 SGDLS, CDR2 YYNGEE. The CDR3 region has the DNA TGTGCCAGCAGCGTACTGGGGTCGTCCACAGATACGCAGTATTTT. Translating it yields CASSVLGSSTDTQYF.

The chain has TRBV19 and TRBJ2-5; TRBD1 matches at 7 bases. J gave up 4 bases and V 5 bases, and 4 bases lay outside the gene matches. The CDR3 is 13 amino acids. Germline V gene sequence: CDR1 LNHDA, CDR2 SQIVND (reference sequence). CDR3 nucleotide sequence: TGTGCCAGTAGTGGACAGGCGGGAGAGACCCAGTACTTC. Its translation: CASSGQAGETQYF.

This chain uses TRBV4-2 with TRBJ2-1; 9 bases map to TRBD2. With 5 bases clipped from V and 8 bases from J, the junction kept 13 bases outside the gene matches. CDR3 size: 16 residues. The germline V gene has CDR1 LGHNA and CDR2 YNFKEQ. Here the CDR3 DNA reads TGTGCCAGCAGCGCCAGAGTGGGCGGGGGGGCATATGAGCAGTTCTTC. Translation gives CASSARVGGGAYEQFF.

This chain links TRBV2 with TRBJ2-5; TRBD1 is a possible D gene (5 bases). The CDR3 runs to 12 residues. Trimming cost V 6 bases and J 0 bases, with 5 bases left between them. From germline, CDR1 is SNHLY and CDR2 FYNNEI. This CDR3 reads CASRTDQETQYF. In nucleotides, the CDR3 is TGTGCCAGCAGGACAGACCAAGAGACCCAGTACTTC.

J is TRBJ2-2 and V is TRBV7-2; 7 bases align to TRBD1. This CDR3 region has 14 residues. V shed 10 bases, J shed 1 base, and the junction held 6 bases outside the gene matches. From germline, CDR1 is SGHTA and CDR2 FQGNSA. CDR3 DNA: TGTGCCATCGACCGGGACAGGAACACCGGGGAGCTGTTTTTT. This gives the protein CAIDRDRNTGELFF.

This rearrangement joins TRBV14 to TRBJ2-5; possibly TRBD2 for D (5 bases). V was pared by 1 base and J by 5 bases, with 14 bases between. The CDR3 loop spans 15 amino acids. Per the germline V gene, CDR1 is SGHDN and CDR2 is FVKESK. CDR3 DNA sequence: TGTGCCAGCAGCCAAGGAGCGGTTGCTTGGGAGACCCAGTACTTC. It specifies CASSQGAVAWETQYF.

The genes are TRBV28 and TRBJ1-5, with D uncertain. The ends were cut back, 7 bases at V and 0 bases at J, with 10 bases in the middle. Germline CDR1 MDHEN, CDR2 SYDVKM. The CDR3 is 14 residues long. CDR3 DNA: TGTGCCAGCACCGCAGTAGGTAGCAATCAGCCCCAGCATTTT. Protein: CASTAVGSNQPQHF. The entire variable domain, with the rest obtained from reference TRBV28 and TRBJ1-5, is as follows: DVKVTQSSRYLVKRTGEKVFLECVQDMDHENMFWYRQDPGLGLRLIYFSYDVKMKEKGDIPEGYSVSREKKERFSLILESASTNQTSMYLCASTAVGSNQPQHFGDGTRLSIL.

The chain has TRBV14 and TRBJ2-3; D unclear. Germline assignment: CDR1 SGHDN and CDR2 FVKESK. This CDR3 spans 13 amino acids. V shed 6 bases and J shed 4 bases, with 11 bases lying between them. In DNA, the CDR3 is TGTGCCAGCAGTCCAATTGGGGCAGATACGCAGTATTTT. Translation: CASSPIGADTQYF.

The V call is TRBV5-4, the J call TRBJ2-2; 7 bases map to TRBD1. Germline V gives CDR1 SGHNT, CDR2 YYREEE (reference sequence). V was clipped by 1 base and J by 0 bases; unmatched bases: 3. The CDR3 consists of 16 residues. CDR3 nucleotides: TGTGCCAGCAGCTTGCCGGGACAGTCGAACACCGGGGAGCTGTTTTTT. As protein: CASSLPGQSNTGELFF.